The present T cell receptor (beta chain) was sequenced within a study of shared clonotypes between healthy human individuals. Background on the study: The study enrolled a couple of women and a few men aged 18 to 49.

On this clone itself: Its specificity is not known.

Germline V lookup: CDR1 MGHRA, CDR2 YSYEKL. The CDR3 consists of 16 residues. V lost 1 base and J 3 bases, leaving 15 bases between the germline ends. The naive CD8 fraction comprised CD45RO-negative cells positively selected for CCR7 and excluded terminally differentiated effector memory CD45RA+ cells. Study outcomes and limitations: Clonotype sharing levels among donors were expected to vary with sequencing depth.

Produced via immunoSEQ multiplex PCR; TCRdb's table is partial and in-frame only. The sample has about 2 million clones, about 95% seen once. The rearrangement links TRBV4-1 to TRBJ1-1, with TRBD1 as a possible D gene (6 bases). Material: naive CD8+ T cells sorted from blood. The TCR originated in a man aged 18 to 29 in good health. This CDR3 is CASSQVYGTTDTEAFF. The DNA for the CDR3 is TGCGCCAGCAGCCAAGTTTATGGGACAACGGACACTGAAGCTTTCTTT.